This TCR beta chain came from a study of long-term antiretroviral therapy in people with HIV. V dropped 0 bases and J dropped 2 bases, with 22 bases sitting between them. The CDR3 length is 19 residues. Germline assignment: CDR1 LGHNA and CDR2 YSLEER. The assay used was immunoSEQ (version v3.0), run at survey level. Clones were read by immunoSEQ multiplex PCR, and TCRdb kept only the in-frame ones, dropping some. The sample lists around 24,000 clones, approximately 95% occurring once. The TCR was taken from a woman aged 40 to 49 with HIV. This rearrangement joins TRBV4-3 to TRBJ1-1; perhaps TRBD1 as D (5 bases). The sample consisted of unsorted PBMCs, taken 7.6 years after starting antiretroviral therapy. The CDR3 DNA follows: TGCGCCAGCAGCCAAGATCGGAAGGCCGTGGGACTCATCAACACTGAAGCTTTCTTT. It encodes CASSQDRKAVGLINTEAFF.